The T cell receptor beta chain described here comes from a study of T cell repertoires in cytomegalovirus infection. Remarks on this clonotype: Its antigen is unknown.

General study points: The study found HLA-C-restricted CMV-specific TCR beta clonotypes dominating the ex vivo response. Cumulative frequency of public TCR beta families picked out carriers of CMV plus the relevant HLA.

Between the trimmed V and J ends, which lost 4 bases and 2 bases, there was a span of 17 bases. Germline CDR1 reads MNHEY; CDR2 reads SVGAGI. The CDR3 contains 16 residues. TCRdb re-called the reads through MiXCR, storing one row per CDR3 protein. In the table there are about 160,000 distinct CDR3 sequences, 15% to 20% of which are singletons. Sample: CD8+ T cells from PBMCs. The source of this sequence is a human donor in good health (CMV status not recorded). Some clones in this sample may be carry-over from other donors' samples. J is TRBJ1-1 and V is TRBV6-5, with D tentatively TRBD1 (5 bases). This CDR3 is CASSSYSGTGNTEAFF. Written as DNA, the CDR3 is TGTGCCAGCAGTTCTTATTCGGGGACGGGAAACACTGAAGCTTTCTTT.